This T cell receptor (beta chain) was recovered during a study of cytomegalovirus exposure and HLA in healthy donors. Study-level results: Productive status was seen about 90% or about 30% of the time for most TCR beta V segments in an earlier analysis. Reports showed the classifier diagnosing cytomegalovirus status with high specificity and sensitivity.

The PCR employed 60 Vbeta primers together with 13 Jbeta primers. Assay: immunoSEQ multiplex PCR; the TCRdb copy retains only in-frame clones and omits some. The sample has about 140,000 clones; about three quarters are singletons. The germline V and J ends were trimmed by 5 bases and 4 bases, with 9 bases remaining between them. This CDR3 spans 12 amino acids. Germline lookup yields CDR1 SNHLY and CDR2 FYNNEI. Notes on this clone: Its target is unknown.

The chain carries TRBV2 and TRBJ2-7; TRBD1 might be the D (6 bases). The sample comprised PBMCs. This receptor was taken from a woman aged 25 to 39 in good health and CMV-seronegative. CDR3 protein: CASSNTGYEQYF. In nucleotides, the CDR3 is TGTGCCAGCAGTAATACAGGGTACGAGCAGTACTTC.